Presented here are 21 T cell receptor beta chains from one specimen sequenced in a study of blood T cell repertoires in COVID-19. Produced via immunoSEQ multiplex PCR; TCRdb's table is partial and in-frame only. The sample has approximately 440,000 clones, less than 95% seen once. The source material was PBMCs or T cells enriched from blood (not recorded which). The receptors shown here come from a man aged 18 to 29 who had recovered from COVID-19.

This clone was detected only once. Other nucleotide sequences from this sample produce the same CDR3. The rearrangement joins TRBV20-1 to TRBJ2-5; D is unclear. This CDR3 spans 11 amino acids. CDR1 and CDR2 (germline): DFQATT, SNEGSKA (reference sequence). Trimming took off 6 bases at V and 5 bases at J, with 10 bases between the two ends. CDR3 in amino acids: CSAESQETQYF. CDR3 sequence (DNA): TGCAGTGCGGAGAGCCAGGAGACCCAGTACTTC.

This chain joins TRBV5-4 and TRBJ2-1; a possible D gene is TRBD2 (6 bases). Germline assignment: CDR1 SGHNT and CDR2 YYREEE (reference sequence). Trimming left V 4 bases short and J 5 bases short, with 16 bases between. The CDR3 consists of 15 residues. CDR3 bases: TGTGCCAGCAGCATAGGGACTCCCCGTAACAATGAGCAGTTCTTC. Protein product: CASSIGTPRNNEQFF.

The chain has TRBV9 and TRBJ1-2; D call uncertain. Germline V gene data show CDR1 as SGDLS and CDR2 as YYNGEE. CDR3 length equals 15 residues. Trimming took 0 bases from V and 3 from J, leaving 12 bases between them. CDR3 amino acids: CASSVGGASYYGYTF. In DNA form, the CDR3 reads TGTGCCAGCAGCGTAGGGGGAGCCAGTTACTATGGCTACACCTTC.

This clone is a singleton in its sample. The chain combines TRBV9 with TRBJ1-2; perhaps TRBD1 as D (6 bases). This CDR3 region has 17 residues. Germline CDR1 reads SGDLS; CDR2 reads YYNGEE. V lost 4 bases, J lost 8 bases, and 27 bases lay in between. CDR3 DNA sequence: TGTGCCAGCAGCCCGAGCGGCGTAGGGGGGGCGTTTGGAGGCTACACCTTC. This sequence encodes CASSPSGVGGAFGGYTF.

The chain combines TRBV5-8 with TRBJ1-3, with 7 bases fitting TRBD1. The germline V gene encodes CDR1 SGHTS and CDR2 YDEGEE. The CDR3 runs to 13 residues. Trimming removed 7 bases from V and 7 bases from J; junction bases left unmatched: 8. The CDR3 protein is CASSLDRRNTIYF. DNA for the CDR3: TGTGCCAGCTCCCTGGACAGGCGCAACACCATATATTTT.

The DNA of the CDR3 is TGTGCCAGCAGCTTGGCCAGGGCAGGAGGGGCTGCTGAAGCTTTCTTT. Its protein is CASSLARAGGAAEAFF. The J gene is TRBJ1-1, the V gene TRBV5-4, with D possibly TRBD1 on 5 matching bases. Germline V lookup: CDR1 SGHNT, CDR2 YYREEE (reference sequence). The CDR3 loop spans 16 amino acids. V dropped 0 bases and J dropped 6 bases, with 18 bases sitting between them.

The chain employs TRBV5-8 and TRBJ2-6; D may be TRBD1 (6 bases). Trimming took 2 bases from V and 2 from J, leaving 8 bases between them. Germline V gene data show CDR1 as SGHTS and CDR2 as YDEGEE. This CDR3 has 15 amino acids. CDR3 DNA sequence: TGTGCCAGCAGCTTCACAGGGACTGGGGCCAACGTCCTGACTTTC. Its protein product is CASSFTGTGANVLTF.

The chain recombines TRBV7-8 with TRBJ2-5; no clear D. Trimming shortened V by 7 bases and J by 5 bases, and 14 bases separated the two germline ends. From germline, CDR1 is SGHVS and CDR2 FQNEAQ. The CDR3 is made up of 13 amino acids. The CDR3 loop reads CASTSRLAETQYF. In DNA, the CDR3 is TGTGCCAGCACCTCCCGACTGGCGGAGACCCAGTACTTC. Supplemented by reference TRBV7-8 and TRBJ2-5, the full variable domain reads GAGVSQSPRYKVAKRGQDVALRCDPISGHVSLFWYQQALGQGPEFLTYFQNEAQLDKSGLPSDRFFAERPEGSVSTLKIQRTQQEDSAVYLCASTSRLAETQYFGPGTRLLVL.

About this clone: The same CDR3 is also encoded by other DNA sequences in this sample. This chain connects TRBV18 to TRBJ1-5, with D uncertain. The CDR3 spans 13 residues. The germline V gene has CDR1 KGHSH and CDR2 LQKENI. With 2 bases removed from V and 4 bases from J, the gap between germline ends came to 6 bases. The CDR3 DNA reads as TGTGCCAGCTCACCAGATCGGAATCAGCCCCAGCATTTT. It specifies CASSPDRNQPQHF.

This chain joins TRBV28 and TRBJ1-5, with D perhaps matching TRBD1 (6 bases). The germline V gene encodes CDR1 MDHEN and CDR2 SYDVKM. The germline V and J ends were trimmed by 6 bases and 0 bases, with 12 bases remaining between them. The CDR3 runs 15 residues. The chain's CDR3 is CASSPTGYSNQPQHF. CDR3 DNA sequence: TGTGCCAGCAGCCCGACAGGCTATAGCAATCAGCCCCAGCATTTT.

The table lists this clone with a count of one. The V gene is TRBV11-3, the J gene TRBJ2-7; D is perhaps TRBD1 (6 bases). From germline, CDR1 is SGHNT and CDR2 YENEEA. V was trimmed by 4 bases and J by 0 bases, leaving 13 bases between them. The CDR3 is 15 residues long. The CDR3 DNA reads TGTGCCAGCAGCTCGGGACACACGGGCTCCTACGAGCAGTACTTC. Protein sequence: CASSSGHTGSYEQYF.

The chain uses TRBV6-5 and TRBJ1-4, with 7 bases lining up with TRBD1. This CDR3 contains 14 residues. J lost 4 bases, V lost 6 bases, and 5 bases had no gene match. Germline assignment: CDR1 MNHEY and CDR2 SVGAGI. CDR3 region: CASRPGTDNEKLFF. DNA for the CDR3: TGTGCCAGCAGACCGGGGACAGATAATGAAAAACTGTTTTTT.

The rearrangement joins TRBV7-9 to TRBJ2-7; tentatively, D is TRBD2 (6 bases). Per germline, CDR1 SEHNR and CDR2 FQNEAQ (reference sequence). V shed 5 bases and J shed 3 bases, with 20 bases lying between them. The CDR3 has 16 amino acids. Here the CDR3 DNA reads TGTGCCAGCAGCGGACGGGACTCGGCATTGTACTACGAGCAGTACTTC. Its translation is CASSGRDSALYYEQYF.

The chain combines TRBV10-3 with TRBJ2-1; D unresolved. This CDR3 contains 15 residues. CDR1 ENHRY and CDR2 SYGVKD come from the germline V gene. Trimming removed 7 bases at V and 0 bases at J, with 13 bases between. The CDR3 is CAINVAPDSYNEQFF. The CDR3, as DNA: TGTGCCATCAATGTGGCCCCAGACTCCTACAATGAGCAGTTCTTC.

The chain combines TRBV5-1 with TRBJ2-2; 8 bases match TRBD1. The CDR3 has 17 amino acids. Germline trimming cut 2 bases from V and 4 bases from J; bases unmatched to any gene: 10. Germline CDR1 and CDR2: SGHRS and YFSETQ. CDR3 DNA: TGCGCCAGCAGCTTCCCCTCTGACAGGGGACCCACCGGGGAGCTGTTTTTT. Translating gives CASSFPSDRGPTGELFF.

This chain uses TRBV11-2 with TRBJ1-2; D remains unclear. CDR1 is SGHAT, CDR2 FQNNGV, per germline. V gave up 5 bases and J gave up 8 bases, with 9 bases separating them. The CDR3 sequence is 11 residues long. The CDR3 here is CASSPGGGYTF. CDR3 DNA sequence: TGTGCCAGCAGCCCGGGAGGGGGCTACACCTTC.

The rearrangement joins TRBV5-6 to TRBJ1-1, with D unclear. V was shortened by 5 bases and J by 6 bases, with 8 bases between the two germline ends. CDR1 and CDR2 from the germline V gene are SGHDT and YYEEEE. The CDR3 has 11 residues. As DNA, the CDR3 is TGTGCCAGCAGTGGGCGGGCTGAAGCTTTCTTT. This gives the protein CASSGRAEAFF.

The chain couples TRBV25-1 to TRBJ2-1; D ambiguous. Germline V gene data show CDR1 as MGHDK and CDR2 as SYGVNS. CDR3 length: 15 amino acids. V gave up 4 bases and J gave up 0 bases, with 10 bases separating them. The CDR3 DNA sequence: TGTGCCAGCAGTGGTTTGTGGAGCTCCTACAATGAGCAGTTCTTC. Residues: CASSGLWSSYNEQFF.

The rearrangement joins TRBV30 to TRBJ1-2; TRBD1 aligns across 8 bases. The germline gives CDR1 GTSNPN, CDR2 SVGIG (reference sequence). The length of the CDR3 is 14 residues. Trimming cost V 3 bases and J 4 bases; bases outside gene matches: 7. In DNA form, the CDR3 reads TGTGCCTGGAGCTTAGGACAGGGAAGCTATGGCTACACCTTC. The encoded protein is CAWSLGQGSYGYTF. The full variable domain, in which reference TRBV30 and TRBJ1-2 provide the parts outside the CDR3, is SQTIHQWPATLVQPVGSPLSLECTVEGTSNPNLYWYRQAAGRGLQLLFYSVGIGQISSEVPQNLSASRPQDRQFILSSKKLLLSDSGFYLCAWSLGQGSYGYTFGSGTRLTVV.

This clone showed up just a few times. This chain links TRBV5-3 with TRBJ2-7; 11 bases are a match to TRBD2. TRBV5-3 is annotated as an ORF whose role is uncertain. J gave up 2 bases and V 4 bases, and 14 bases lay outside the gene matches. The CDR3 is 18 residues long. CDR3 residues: CARSLGLADNPNPYEQYF. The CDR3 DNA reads TGTGCCAGAAGCCTGGGACTAGCGGACAACCCCAACCCCTACGAGCAGTACTTC.

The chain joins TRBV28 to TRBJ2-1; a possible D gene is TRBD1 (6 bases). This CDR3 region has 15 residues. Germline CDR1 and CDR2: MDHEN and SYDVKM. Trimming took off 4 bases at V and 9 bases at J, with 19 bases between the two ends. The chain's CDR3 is CASSSTGMLDSEQFF. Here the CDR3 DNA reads TGTGCCAGCAGTTCAACAGGGATGCTTGACAGTGAGCAGTTCTTC.